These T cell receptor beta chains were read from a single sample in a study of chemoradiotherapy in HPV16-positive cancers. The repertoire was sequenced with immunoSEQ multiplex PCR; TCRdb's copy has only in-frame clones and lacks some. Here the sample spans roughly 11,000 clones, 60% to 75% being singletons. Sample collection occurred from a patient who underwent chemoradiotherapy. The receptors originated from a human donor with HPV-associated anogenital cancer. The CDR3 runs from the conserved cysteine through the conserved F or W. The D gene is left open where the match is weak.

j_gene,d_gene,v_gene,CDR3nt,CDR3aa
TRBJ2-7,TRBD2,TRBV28,TGTGCCAGCAGGTTGACTAGCGGGAGAAACGAGCAGTACTTC,CASRLTSGRNEQYF
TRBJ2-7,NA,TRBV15,TGTGCCACCAGCAGCGAGGGGGAGGGCCTAGGTGAGCAGTACTTC,CATSSEGEGLGEQYF
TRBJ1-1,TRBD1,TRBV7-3,TGTGCCAGCAGCTTGACAGGGGGCAAGGGGACTGAAGCTTTCTTT,CASSLTGGKGTEAFF
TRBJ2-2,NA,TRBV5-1,TGCGCCAGCAGCTTGGGGGGCACCGGGGAGCTGTTTTTT,CASSLGGTGELFF
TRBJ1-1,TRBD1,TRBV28,TGTGCCAGCAGTTTTTGGACAGGCAGAGTCATGAACACTGAAGCTTTCTTT,CASSFWTGRVMNTEAFF
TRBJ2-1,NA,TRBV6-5,TGTGCCAGCAGAACAAATCATAGGAATGAGCAGTTCTTC,CASRTNHRNEQFF
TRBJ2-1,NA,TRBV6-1,TGTGCCACTGGAGGTGGGAAAAGCTCCTACAATGAGCAGTTCTTC,CATGGGKSSYNEQFF
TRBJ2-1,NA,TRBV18,TGTGCCAGCTCACTGGTTAGCGGTCACAATGAGCAGTTCTTC,CASSLVSGHNEQFF
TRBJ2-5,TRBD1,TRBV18,TGTGCCAGCTCACCAACAGGGACAGATATCCAAGAGACCCAGTACTTC,CASSPTGTDIQETQYF
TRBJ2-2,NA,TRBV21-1,TGTGCCAGCAAGCGGGCTACGAACACCGGGGAGCTGTTTTTT,CASKRATNTGELFF
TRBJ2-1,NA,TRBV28,TGTGCCAGCACCCCACCTCAGAGCGGAGTCTACAATGAGCAGTTCTTC,CASTPPQSGVYNEQFF
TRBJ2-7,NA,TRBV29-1,TGCAGCGTTGGCTCGGACTACGAGCAGTACTTC,CSVGSDYEQYF
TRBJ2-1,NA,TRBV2,TGTGCCAGCAGGGATTACATAAGGGGATGGGTAAATGAGCAGTTCTTC,CASRDYIRGWVNEQFF
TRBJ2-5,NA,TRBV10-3,TGTGCCATCAGTGAGTCGCCCGGGGTAGAGACCCAGTACTTC,CAISESPGVETQYF
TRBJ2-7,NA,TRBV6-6,TGTGCCAGCAGACCTCGCGGGCACGGGGCCTACGAGCAGTACTTC,CASRPRGHGAYEQYF
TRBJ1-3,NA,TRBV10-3,TGTGCCATCAGACAGGGCGCCCGATTCGCCTCTGGAAACACCATATATTTT,CAIRQGARFASGNTIYF
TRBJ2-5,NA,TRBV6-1,TGTGCCAGCCGCGTCCCGGGACGGGGCGAGACCCAGTACTTC,CASRVPGRGETQYF
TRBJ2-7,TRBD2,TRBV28,TGTGCCAGCAGCTCGGGACCGAAAGCGGGAGGGAGCTACGAGCAGTACTTC,CASSSGPKAGGSYEQYF
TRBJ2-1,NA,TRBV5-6,TGTGCCAGCAGCTCGGACAATCGAGAGCAGTTCTTC,CASSSDNREQFF